This TCR beta chain was found in a study of blood T cell repertoires in COVID-19. Data came from immunoSEQ multiplex PCR; TCRdb stores just in-frame clones and leaves some out. This sample yields almost 500,000 clones, of which around 85% are seen a single time; roughly 8.5% belongs to the top ten. The CDR3 runs to 14 residues. V was trimmed by 4 bases and J by 1 base, leaving 10 bases between them. CDR1 SGHRS and CDR2 YFSETQ come from the germline V gene. The source material was PBMCs or T cells enriched from blood (not recorded which). The chain has TRBV5-1 and TRBJ2-3; D gene unclear. The receptor was isolated from a woman aged 55-70 years who had recovered from COVID-19. Written as DNA, the CDR3 is TGCGCCAGCAGCGGAGCCCTCGGCACAGATACGCAGTATTTT. Translating gives CASSGALGTDTQYF.